This T cell receptor beta chain comes out of a study of blood T cell repertoires in COVID-19. At the level of the study: Sites in the United States, Italy and Spain provided acute and convalescent COVID-19 samples.

Germline V gives CDR1 SNHLY, CDR2 FYNNEI. There are 15 residues in the CDR3. V gave up 3 bases and J gave up 3 bases; unmatched junction bases: 3. Original analysis: From reference gene primer amplification, estimates of nucleated cell counts were derived. Clones were read by immunoSEQ multiplex PCR, and TCRdb kept only the in-frame ones, dropping some. From that table come the V and J calls and clone size; the DNA was used to work out D and trimming. This sample carries about 200,000 clones, roughly 78% of them seen once, and the ten largest clones take 2.8%. This receptor was obtained from a woman older than 75 with active or convalescent COVID-19. The genes are TRBV2 and TRBJ2-5, with TRBD1 matching 11 bases. The sequencing input was peripheral blood. The CDR3 DNA follows: TGTGCCAGCAGTGACGGGACAGGGGGAAAAGAGACCCAGTACTTC. Translation: CASSDGTGGKETQYF. Using reference TRBV2 and TRBJ2-5 for the parts outside the CDR3, the full variable domain is EPEVTQTPSHQVTQMGQEVILRCVPISNHLYFYWYRQILGQKVEFLVSFYNNEISEKSEIFDDQFSVERPDGSNFTLKIRSTKLEDSAMYFCASSDGTGGKETQYFGPGTRLLVL.